This T cell receptor (beta chain) was sequenced for a study of cytotoxic CD8 clonotypes in ibrutinib-treated CLL. In the study overall: The patients comprised approximately 11 relapsed/refractory and around 14 treatment-naive cases, around 18 IGHV unmutated. Partial responses totalled about 25 and complete responses 2; after median about six years, roughly 14 remained remitted and roughly twelve progressed. Response samples followed a median around 12 months of treatment, range 6 to 36.

V was clipped by 5 bases and J by 10 bases, with 15 bases between them. Germline V gene sequence: CDR1 GTSNPN, CDR2 SVGIG (reference sequence). The CDR3 covers 12 residues. Measured with immunoSEQ multiplex PCR; TCRdb has only the in-frame clones, and not every one. This sample has more than 11,000 clones, with around 67% found just once. There are a few counts of this clone. The material sequenced was PBMCs, taken before ibrutinib treatment. The V and J genes are TRBV30 and TRBJ2-1; D may correspond to TRBD1 or TRBD2 (5 bases each). The sequence came from a human donor with chronic lymphocytic leukemia. For the CDR3, the DNA is TGTGCCTGGGGCGGACCGGGGCTGGAGCAGTTCTTC. It encodes CAWGGPGLEQFF.